These 2 T cell receptor beta chains were all obtained from the same sample, sequenced in a study of radiation and T cells in renal cell carcinoma. TCRdb's copy holds only in-frame clones and misses some; the assay was immunoSEQ multiplex PCR. There are 150,000 or so clones in the sample; less than 90% occur only once, and 4.1% lies in the top ten. Time point of the sample: baseline pretreatment blood. Treatment given: 15 Gy SBRT to primary tumor, nephrectomy 4 weeks later. The material sequenced was blood, taken from a patient whose treatment included radiotherapy and nephrectomy. The receptors originated from a woman in her 70s with renal cell carcinoma.

CDR3 bases: TGTGCCAGCAGCTTAGGCACCCCGAACACTGAAGCTTTCTTT. Translating it yields CASSLGTPNTEAFF. The chain links TRBV7-3 to TRBJ1-1; D is uncertain. CDR1 SGHTA and CDR2 FQGTGA come from the germline V gene. The CDR3 loop spans 14 amino acids. V lost 2 bases, J lost 1 base, and 8 bases lay in between.

J is TRBJ2-4 and V is TRBV28, with 7 bases identical to TRBD2. Per germline, CDR1 MDHEN and CDR2 SYDVKM. This CDR3 has 15 amino acids. With V trimmed by 3 bases and J by 0 bases, 2 bases remained unmatched. In DNA form, the CDR3 reads TGTGCCAGCAGTTTCGGGGGGACAGCCAAAAACATTCAGTACTTC. This encodes CASSFGGTAKNIQYF.